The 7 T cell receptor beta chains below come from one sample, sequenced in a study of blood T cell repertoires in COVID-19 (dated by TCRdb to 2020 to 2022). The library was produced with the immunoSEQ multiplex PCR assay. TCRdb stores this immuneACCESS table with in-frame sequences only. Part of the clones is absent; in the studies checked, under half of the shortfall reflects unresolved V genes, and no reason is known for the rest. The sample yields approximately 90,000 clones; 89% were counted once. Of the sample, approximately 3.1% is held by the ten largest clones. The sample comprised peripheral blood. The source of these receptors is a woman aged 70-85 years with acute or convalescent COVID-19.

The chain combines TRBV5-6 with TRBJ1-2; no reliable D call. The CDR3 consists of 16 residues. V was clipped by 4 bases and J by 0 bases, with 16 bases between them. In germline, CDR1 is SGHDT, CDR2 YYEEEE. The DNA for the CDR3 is TGTGCCAGCAGCGCGGGCGGCGGCCGAGCTAACTATGGCTACACCTTC. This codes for CASSAGGGRANYGYTF.

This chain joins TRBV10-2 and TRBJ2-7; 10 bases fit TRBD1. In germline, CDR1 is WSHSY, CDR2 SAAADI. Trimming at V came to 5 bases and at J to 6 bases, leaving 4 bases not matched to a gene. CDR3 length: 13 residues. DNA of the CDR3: TGCGCCAGCAGTAGGGACAGGGGTGGCGAGCAGTACTTC. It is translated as CASSRDRGGEQYF.

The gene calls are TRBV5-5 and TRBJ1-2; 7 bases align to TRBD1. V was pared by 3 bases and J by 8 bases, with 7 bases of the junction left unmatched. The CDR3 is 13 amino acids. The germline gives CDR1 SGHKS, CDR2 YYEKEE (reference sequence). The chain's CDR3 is CASSYGTGDGYTF. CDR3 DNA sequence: TGTGCCAGCAGCTATGGCACAGGGGACGGCTACACCTTC.

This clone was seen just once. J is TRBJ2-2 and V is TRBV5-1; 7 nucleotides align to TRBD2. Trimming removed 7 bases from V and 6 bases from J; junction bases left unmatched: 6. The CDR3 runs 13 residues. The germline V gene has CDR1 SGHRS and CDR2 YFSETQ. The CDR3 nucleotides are TGCGCCAGCGGTCGGGGGGTAGCCGGGGAGCTGTTTTTT. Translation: CASGRGVAGELFF.

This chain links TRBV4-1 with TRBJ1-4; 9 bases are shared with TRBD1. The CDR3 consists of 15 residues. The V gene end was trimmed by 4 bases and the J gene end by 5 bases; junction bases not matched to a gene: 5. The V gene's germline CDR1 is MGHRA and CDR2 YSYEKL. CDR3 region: CASSPRTGENEKLFF. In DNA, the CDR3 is TGCGCCAGCAGCCCCCGGACAGGGGAGAATGAAAAACTGTTTTTT.

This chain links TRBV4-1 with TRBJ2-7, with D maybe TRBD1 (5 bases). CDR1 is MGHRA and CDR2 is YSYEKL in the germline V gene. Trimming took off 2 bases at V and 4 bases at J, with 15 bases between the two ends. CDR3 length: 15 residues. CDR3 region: CASSQLQGPLYEQYV. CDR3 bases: TGCGCCAGCAGCCAACTTCAGGGTCCCCTATACGAGCAGTACGTC.

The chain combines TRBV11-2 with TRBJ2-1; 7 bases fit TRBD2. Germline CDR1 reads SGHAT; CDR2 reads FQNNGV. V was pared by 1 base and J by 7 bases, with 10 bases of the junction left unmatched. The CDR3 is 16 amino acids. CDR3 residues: CASSLVGGSWGNEQFF. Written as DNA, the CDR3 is TGTGCCAGCAGCTTAGTGGGCGGGAGCTGGGGGAATGAGCAGTTCTTC.